A selection of T cell receptor beta chains follows, all from one sample in a study of human T cells and chemical hapten exposure. Using its own MiXCR run on the RACE reads, TCRdb lists one record per CDR3 protein. The data hold tens of thousands of distinct CDR3 sequences, with 6% to 9.5% observed a single time. The sample consisted of whole blood, taken in connection with sensitization to the hapten diphenylcyclopropenone (DPC). These TCRs come from a woman aged 45-60 years with alopecia areata. Some clones in this sample may be carry-over from other donors' samples. CDR3s include the opening cysteine and the closing phenylalanine or tryptophan. A D gene is named only where the DNA matches it firmly. The size field is filled for only some rows; it gives once, few, many or a size class.

d_gene	len	abundance	v_gene	j_gene	CDR3nt	CDR3aa
.	13	many	TRBV24-1	TRBJ2-1	TGTGCCACCAGTGGGGGGGCCTACAATGAGCAGTTCTTC	CATSGGAYNEQFF
.	14	many	TRBV18	TRBJ2-3	TGTGCCAGCTCGCAGGCATTGGCCACAGATACGCAGTATTTT	CASSQALATDTQYF
.	17	few	TRBV28	TRBJ1-1	TGTGCCAGCAGTTTGGGGGGCAGTGGACTGGGTAACACTGAAGCTTTCTTT	CASSLGGSGLGNTEAFF
TRBD2	15	.	TRBV29-1	TRBJ2-1	TGCAGCGTTGAACCCCTAGCGGGAGGGAGTAATGAGCAGTTCTTC	CSVEPLAGGSNEQFF
TRBD1	14	many	TRBV28	TRBJ1-5	TGTGCCAGCCAGGGGGCGGTTAGCAATCAGCCCCAGCATTTT	CASQGAVSNQPQHF
.	11	many	TRBV6-2/TRBV6-3	TRBJ2-7	TGTGCCAGCAGTTACCAATACGAGCAGTACTTC	CASSYQYEQYF
TRBD2	14	few	TRBV20-1	TRBJ2-1	TGCAGTGCGCCTCCGGCTAGCGGGGCCAATGAGCAGTTCTTC	CSAPPASGANEQFF
.	14	many	TRBV3-1	TRBJ2-7	TGTGCCAGCAGCCCCGCCGGGACCCCTTGGGAGCAGTACTTC	CASSPAGTPWEQYF
.	13	many	TRBV9	TRBJ2-7	TGTGCCAGCAGCGTTCGACCGTCCTACGAGCAGTACTTC	CASSVRPSYEQYF
.	15	.	TRBV11-2	TRBJ1-2	TGTGCCAGCAGCTCATTATCCCGGGTCGGAGGTGGCTACACCTTC	CASSSLSRVGGGYTF
TRBD2	16	many	TRBV11-2	TRBJ2-1	TGTGCCAGCAGCTCAACCGGGACTACGAGAGGCACTGAGCAGTTCTTC	CASSSTGTTRGTEQFF
TRBD1	11	many	TRBV28	TRBJ1-1	TGTGCCAGCAGCAGGGGGGCTGAAGCTTTCTTT	CASSRGAEAFF
TRBD1	17	many	TRBV5-4	TRBJ2-4	TGTGCCAGCAGCCCCCCCCCCACCGGGACAGGGGCTAACATTCAGTACTTC	CASSPPPTGTGANIQYF
.	13	many	TRBV18	TRBJ1-1	TGTGCCAGCTCACCAGCCAGCTACACTGAAGCTTTCTTT	CASSPASYTEAFF
TRBD2	15	many	TRBV28	TRBJ2-3	TGTGCCAGCAGTCCTTCCGGACTAGCCCCAGATACGCAGTATTTT	CASSPSGLAPDTQYF
TRBD1	16	.	TRBV2	TRBJ1-1	TGTGCCAGCAGCTTGACAGGGGGTAAAGGTGGCACTGAAGCTTTCTTT	CASSLTGGKGGTEAFF
.	16	many	TRBV9	TRBJ2-3	TGTGCCAGCAGCTCCCACCGGGGAGCCGGCACAGATACGCAGTATTTT	CASSSHRGAGTDTQYF
TRBD1	17	few	TRBV7-2	TRBJ1-5	TGTGCCAGCAGCCGAGGACAGGGGGCTTTCTTCAGTCAGCCCCAGCATTTT	CASSRGQGAFFSQPQHF
TRBD1	14	many	TRBV20-1	TRBJ1-1	TGCAGTGCCGGGACAGGGGGATTGAACACTGAAGCTTTCTTT	CSAGTGGLNTEAFF
TRBD2	15	few	TRBV5-1	TRBJ2-7	TGCGCCAGCAGCTGGACTAGCGAGGGCTCCTACGAGCAGTACTTC	CASSWTSEGSYEQYF
.	14	many	TRBV12-3/TRBV12-4	TRBJ1-1	TGTGCCAGCAGTTTGGGGCGGTGGAACACTGAAGCTTTCTTT	CASSLGRWNTEAFF
TRBD2	14	few	TRBV5-1	TRBJ2-7	TGCGCCAGCAGCTCCTCGACTAGCACCTACGAGCAGTACTTC	CASSSSTSTYEQYF
.	13	many	TRBV3-1	TRBJ1-5	TGTGCCAGCAGTCTGGTCGGCAATCAGCCCCAGCATTTT	CASSLVGNQPQHF
TRBD1	12	many	TRBV28	TRBJ2-7	TGTGCCAGCGGGACAGGGCTCGACGAGCAGTACTTC	CASGTGLDEQYF
TRBD1	15	many	TRBV29-1	TRBJ2-7	TGCAGCGTGGCTGGACAGGGGGTGGTTTCTTACGAGCAGTACTTC	CSVAGQGVVSYEQYF
TRBD1	13	.	TRBV28	TRBJ2-7	TGTGCCAGCAGTTGGACAGGACCCTACGAGCAGTACTTC	CASSWTGPYEQYF
.	12	few	TRBV7-2	TRBJ2-3	TGTGCCACGTCCAGTTTCACAGATACGCAGTATTTT	CATSSFTDTQYF
.	13	many	TRBV29-1	TRBJ2-7	TGCAGCGTTGACGTTAGGGGTCGGGACGAGCAGTACTTC	CSVDVRGRDEQYF
.	15	few	TRBV28	TRBJ2-7	TGTGCCAGCAGTACTCTCCCGGGTCCCCCCTACGAGCAGTACTTC	CASSTLPGPPYEQYF
.	13	many	TRBV6-1	TRBJ2-3	TGTGCCAGCAGTCAGACTTTCACAGATACGCAGTATTTT	CASSQTFTDTQYF
.	12	.	TRBV6-1	TRBJ1-2	TGTGCCACCCGGGTCGGGGGCTATGGCTACACCTTC	CATRVGGYGYTF
TRBD1	14	many	TRBV29-1	TRBJ2-3	TGCAGCGTTGCGGACATCAGGGGGCCAGATACGCAGTATTTT	CSVADIRGPDTQYF
.	14	.	TRBV27	TRBJ2-5	TGTGCCAGCAGCCGACCGGGGGTCCAAGAGACCCAGTACTTC	CASSRPGVQETQYF
TRBD2	18	.	TRBV3-1	TRBJ2-1	TGTGCCAGCAGCCTACCTGGACTAGCGGGAGGGGTCGGCAATGAGCAGTTCTTC	CASSLPGLAGGVGNEQFF
.	14	many	TRBV12-3/TRBV12-4	TRBJ2-7	TGTGCCAGCAAACAGGACACCCAAACCTACGAGCAGTACTTC	CASKQDTQTYEQYF
TRBD1	16	many	TRBV6-2/TRBV6-3	TRBJ1-2	TGTGCCAGCAGTTCACGCCGGGACAGGCTCCCTTATGGCTACACCTTC	CASSSRRDRLPYGYTF
.	14	many	TRBV20-1	TRBJ2-1	TGCAGTGCTTGCTTCTCCGCGGCGGTCAATGAGCAGTTCTTC	CSACFSAAVNEQFF
.	12	few	TRBV29-1	TRBJ2-7	TGCAGCGTTGCGAAGGGACCCTACGAGCAGTACTTC	CSVAKGPYEQYF
.	19	many	TRBV4-3	TRBJ2-1	TGCGCCAGCAGCCAAGATGGTCCGCAGGACTACCGACTAGACAATGAGCAGTTCTTC	CASSQDGPQDYRLDNEQFF
.	14	many	TRBV9	TRBJ2-2	TGTGCCAGCAGCGTAGCCAGTAACACCGGGGAGCTGTTTTTT	CASSVASNTGELFF
TRBD2	15	few	TRBV5-6	TRBJ2-5	TGTGCCAGCAGCAAACTAGCGGGAGGGCGAGAGACCCAGTACTTC	CASSKLAGGRETQYF
.	13	many	TRBV5-5	TRBJ2-5	TGTGCCAGCAGCTTGAACGTACAAGAGACCCAGTACTTC	CASSLNVQETQYF
.	14	few	TRBV5-1	TRBJ1-6	TGCGCCAGCAGCTTTGGGGGGGCGCAATCACCCCTCCACTTT	CASSFGGAQSPLHF
TRBD1	13	many	TRBV6-6	TRBJ1-1	TGTGCCAGCGGGGACAGGGGGCTCACTGAAGCTTTCTTT	CASGDRGLTEAFF
TRBD2	16	many	TRBV6-6	TRBJ2-1	TGTGCCAGCAGAACTCCCAGCGGGAGGGGTAACAATGAGCAGTTCTTC	CASRTPSGRGNNEQFF